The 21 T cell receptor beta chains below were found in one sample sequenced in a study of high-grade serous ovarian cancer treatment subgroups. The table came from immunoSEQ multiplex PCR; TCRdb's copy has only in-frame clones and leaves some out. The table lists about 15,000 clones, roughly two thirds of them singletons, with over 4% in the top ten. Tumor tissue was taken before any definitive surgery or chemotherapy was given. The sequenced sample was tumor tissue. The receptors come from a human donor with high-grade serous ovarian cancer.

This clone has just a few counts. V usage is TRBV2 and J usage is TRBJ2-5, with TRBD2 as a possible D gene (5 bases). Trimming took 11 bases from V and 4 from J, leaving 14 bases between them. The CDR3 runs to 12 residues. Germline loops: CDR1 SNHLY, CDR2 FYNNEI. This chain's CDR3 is CASEGGLETQYF. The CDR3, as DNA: TGTGCCTCCGAAGGAGGTCTAGAGACCCAGTACTTC.

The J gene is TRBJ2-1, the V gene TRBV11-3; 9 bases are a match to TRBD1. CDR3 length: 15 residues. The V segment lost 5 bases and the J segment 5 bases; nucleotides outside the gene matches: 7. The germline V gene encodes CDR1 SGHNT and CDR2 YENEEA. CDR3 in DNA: TGTGCCAGCAGCGTATTGACAGGGGGAAACAATGAGCAGTTCTTC. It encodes CASSVLTGGNNEQFF.

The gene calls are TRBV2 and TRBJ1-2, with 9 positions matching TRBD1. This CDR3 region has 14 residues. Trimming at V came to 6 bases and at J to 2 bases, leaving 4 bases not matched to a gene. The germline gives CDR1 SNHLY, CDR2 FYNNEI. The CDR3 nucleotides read TGTGCCAGCAGGTCCGGGACAGGGAACTATGGCTACACCTTC. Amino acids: CASRSGTGNYGYTF. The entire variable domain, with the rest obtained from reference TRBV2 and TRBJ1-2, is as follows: EPEVTQTPSHQVTQMGQEVILRCVPISNHLYFYWYRQILGQKVEFLVSFYNNEISEKSEIFDDQFSVERPDGSNFTLKIRSTKLEDSAMYFCASRSGTGNYGYTFGSGTRLTVV.

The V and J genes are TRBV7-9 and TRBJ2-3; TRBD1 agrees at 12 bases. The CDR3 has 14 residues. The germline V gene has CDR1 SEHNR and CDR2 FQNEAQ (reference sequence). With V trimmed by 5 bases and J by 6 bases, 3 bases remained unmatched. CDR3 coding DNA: TGTGCCAGCAGCGGGACAGGGGGCAAGGATACGCAGTATTTT. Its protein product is CASSGTGGKDTQYF.

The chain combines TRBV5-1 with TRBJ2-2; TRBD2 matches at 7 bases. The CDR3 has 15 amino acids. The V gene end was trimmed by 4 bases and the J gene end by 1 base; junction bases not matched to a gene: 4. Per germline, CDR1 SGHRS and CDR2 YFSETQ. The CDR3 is CASSRAGVNTGELFF. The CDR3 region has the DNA TGCGCCAGCAGCCGCGCGGGGGTGAACACCGGGGAGCTGTTTTTT.

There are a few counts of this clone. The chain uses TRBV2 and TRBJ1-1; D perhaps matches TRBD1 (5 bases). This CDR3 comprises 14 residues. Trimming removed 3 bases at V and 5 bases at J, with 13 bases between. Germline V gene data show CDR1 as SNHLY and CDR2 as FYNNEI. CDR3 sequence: CASSDQGTVTEAFF. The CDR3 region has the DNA TGTGCCAGCAGTGACCAGGGAACAGTGACTGAAGCTTTCTTT.

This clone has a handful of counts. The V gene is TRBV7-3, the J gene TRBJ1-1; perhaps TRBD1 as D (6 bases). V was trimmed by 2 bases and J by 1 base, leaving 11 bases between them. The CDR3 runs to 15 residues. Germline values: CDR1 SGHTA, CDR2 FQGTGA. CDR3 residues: CASSLVGGSNTEAFF. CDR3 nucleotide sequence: TGTGCCAGCAGCTTAGTGGGGGGCTCGAACACTGAAGCTTTCTTT.

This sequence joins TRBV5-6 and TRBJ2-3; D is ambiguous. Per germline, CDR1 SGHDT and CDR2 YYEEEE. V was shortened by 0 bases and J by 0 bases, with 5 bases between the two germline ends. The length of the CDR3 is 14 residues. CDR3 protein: CASSLAGSTDTQYF. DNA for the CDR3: TGTGCCAGCAGCTTGGCCGGGAGCACAGATACGCAGTATTTT. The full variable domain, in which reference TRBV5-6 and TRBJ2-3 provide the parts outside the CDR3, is DAGVTQSPTHLIKTRGQQVTLRCSPKSGHDTVSWYQQALGQGPQFIFQYYEEEERQRGNFPDRFSGHQFPNYSSELNVNALLLGDSALYLCASSLAGSTDTQYFGPGTRLTVL.

CDR3 in amino acids: CASSLQGVLRRKQYF. Written as DNA, the CDR3 is TGTGCCAGCAGCTTACAAGGGGTTCTTAGACGCAAGCAGTACTTC. The J gene is TRBJ2-7, the V gene TRBV7-8; a weak D match, TRBD1 (5 bases). This CDR3 spans 15 amino acids. CDR1 SGHVS and CDR2 FQNEAQ come from the germline V gene. V was trimmed by 2 bases and J by 8 bases, leaving 19 bases between them.

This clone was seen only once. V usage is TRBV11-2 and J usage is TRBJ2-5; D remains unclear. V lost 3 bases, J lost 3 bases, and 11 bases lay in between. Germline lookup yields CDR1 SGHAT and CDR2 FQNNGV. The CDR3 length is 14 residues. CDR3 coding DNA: TGTGCCAGCAGCTTCCGTCTTGACAAAGAGACCCAGTACTTC. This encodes CASSFRLDKETQYF. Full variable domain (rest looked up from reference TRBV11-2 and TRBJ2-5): EAGVAQSPRYKIIEKRQSVAFWCNPISGHATLYWYQQILGQGPKLLIQFQNNGVVDDSQLPKDRFSAERLKGVDSTLKIQPAKLEDSAVYLCASSFRLDKETQYFGPGTRLLVL.

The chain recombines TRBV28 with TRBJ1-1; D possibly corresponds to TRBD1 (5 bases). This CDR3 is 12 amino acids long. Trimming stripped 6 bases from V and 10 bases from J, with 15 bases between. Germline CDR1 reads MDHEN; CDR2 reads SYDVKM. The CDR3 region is CASRLTGRVAFF. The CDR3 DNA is TGTGCCAGCAGATTAACGGGCAGGGTAGCTTTCTTT.

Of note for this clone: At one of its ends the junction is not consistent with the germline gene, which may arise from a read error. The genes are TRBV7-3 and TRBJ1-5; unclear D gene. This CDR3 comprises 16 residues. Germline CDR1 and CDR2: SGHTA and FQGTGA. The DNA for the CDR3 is TGCGCCAGCAGCCAAGATACATCGGGAGGTGGACAGCCCCAGCATTTT. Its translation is CASSQDTSGGGQPQHF.

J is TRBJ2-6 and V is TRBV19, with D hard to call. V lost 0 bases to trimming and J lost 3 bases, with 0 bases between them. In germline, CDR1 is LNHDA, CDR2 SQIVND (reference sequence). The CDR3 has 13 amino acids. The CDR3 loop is CASSIDGANVLTF. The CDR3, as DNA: TGTGCCAGTAGTATAGATGGGGCCAACGTCCTGACTTTC.

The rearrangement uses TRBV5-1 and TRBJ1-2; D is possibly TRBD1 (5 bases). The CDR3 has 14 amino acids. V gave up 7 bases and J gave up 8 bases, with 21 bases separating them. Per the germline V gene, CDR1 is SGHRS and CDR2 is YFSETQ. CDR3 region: CASGQGYGATGYTF. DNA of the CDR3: TGCGCCAGCGGTCAAGGGTACGGGGCGACAGGCTACACCTTC.

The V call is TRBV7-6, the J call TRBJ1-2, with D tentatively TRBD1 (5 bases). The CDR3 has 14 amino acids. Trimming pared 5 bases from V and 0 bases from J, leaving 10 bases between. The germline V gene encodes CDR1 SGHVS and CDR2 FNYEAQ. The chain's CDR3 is CASSRGGANYGYTF. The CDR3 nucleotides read TGTGCCAGCAGCCGGGGGGGAGCTAACTATGGCTACACCTTC.

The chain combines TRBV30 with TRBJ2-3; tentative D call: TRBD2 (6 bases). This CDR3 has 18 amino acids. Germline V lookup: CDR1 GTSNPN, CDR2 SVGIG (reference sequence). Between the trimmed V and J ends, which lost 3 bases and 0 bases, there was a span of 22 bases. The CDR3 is CAWRTRRETSGSTDTQYF. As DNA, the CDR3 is TGTGCCTGGAGGACCCGGAGGGAGACGTCCGGGAGCACAGATACGCAGTATTTT.

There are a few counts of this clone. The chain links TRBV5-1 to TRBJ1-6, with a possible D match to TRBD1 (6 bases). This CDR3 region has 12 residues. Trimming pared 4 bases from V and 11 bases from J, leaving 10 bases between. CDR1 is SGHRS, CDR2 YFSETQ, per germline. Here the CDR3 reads CASSPGTPPLHF. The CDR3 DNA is TGCGCCAGCAGCCCCGGGACACCACCCCTCCACTTT.

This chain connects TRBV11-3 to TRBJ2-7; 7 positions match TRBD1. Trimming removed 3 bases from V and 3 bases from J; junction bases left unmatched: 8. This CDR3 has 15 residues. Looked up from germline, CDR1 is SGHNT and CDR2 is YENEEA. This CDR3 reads CASSLRRQGNYEQYF. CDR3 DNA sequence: TGTGCCAGCAGCTTGAGGAGACAGGGTAACTACGAGCAGTACTTC.

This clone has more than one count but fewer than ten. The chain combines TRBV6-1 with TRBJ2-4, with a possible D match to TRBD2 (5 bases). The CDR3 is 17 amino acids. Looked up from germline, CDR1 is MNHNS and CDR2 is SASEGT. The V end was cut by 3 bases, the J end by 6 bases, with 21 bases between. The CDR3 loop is CASSDRRPGWGANIQYF. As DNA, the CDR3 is TGTGCCAGCAGTGATCGACGCCCCGGGTGGGGAGCAAACATTCAGTACTTC.

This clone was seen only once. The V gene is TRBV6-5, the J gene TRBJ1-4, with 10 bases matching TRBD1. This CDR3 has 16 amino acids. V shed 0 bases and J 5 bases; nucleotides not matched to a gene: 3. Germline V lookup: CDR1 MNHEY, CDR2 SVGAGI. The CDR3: CASSYSGDRGNEKLFF. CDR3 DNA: TGTGCCAGCAGTTACTCCGGGGACAGGGGAAATGAAAAACTGTTTTTT.

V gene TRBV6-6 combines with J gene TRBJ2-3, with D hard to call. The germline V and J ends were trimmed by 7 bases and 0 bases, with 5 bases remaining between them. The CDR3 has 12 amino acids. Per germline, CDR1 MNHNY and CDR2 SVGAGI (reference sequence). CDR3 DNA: TGTGCCAGCAAAAAGAGCACAGATACGCAGTATTTT. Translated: CASKKSTDTQYF.